This T cell receptor beta chain was profiled in a study of graft-versus-host responses after intestinal transplantation. Across the whole study: Isolated intestinal, liver-intestinal, or multivisceral transplants had been given to the recipients.

Overall study results and limits: Circulating GvH clones peaking coincided with falling HvG clones soon after transplant. Among recipient marrow samples, GvH clones were found; some appeared first in ileum or blood.

Concerning this clone itself: The target antigen is unknown.

CDR1 is SGHAT, CDR2 FQNNGV, per germline. The CDR3 spans 15 residues. V dropped 5 bases and J dropped 4 bases, with 15 bases sitting between them. The protocol was immunoSEQ multiplex PCR, while the TCRdb copy is restricted to in-frame clones and leaves out a portion. In the table there are roughly 80,000 clones, 80% to 90% of which are singletons. Sample: unstimulated CD8+ T cells sorted from spleen or lymph node cells, taken before transplant. This clonotype was obtained from a human donor who was the organ donor for an intestinal transplant. The rearrangement joins TRBV11-2 to TRBJ1-3; TRBD1 might be the D (5 bases). CDR3 region: CASSITQGSGNTIYF. The CDR3 DNA sequence: TGTGCCAGCAGCATAACCCAGGGTTCAGGAAACACCATATATTTT.